The next 20 T cell receptor beta chains were all read from a single sample in a study of early T cells in non-severe SARS-CoV-2 infection. TCRdb reprocessed the 5' RACE reads via MiXCR and lists one record per CDR3 protein. In the table there are about 68,000 distinct CDR3 sequences, about 12% of which are singletons. Sequenced input: whole blood. The source is an adult who was a healthcare worker with PCR-confirmed SARS-CoV-2 infection or an uninfected control (not recorded which).

This clonotype was observed at least ten times. The chain has TRBV10-3 and TRBJ2-3, with 9 bases identical to TRBD2. This CDR3 is 14 amino acids long. Germline trimming cut 6 bases from V and 6 bases from J; bases unmatched to any gene: 7. Germline V gene data show CDR1 as ENHRY and CDR2 as SYGVKD. CDR3 amino acids: CAIRNSGGADTQYF. In DNA form, the CDR3 reads TGTGCCATCAGGAATAGCGGGGGCGCGGATACGCAGTATTTT.

The sample holds a few counts of this clonotype. The chain joins TRBV3-1 to TRBJ2-1, with a weak D call TRBD2 (5 bases). The CDR3 extends over 16 amino acids. The germline CDR1 and CDR2 sequences are LGHDT and YNNKEL (reference sequence). V was pared by 3 bases and J by 7 bases, with 19 bases between. The CDR3 bases are TGTGCCAGCAGCCATTGGACCGGGGTCTCCGGGAATGAGCAGTTCTTC. This translates into CASSHWTGVSGNEQFF.

This clonotype was detected a few times. The chain is built from TRBV12-3 or TRBV12-4 and TRBJ2-5; 13 positions match TRBD2. V lost 1 base, J lost 7 bases, and 0 bases stayed unmatched. This CDR3 has 14 residues. The CDR3 DNA follows: TGTGCCAGCAGTTTAGGGACTAGCGGGGGGACCCAGTACTTC. Its protein product is CASSLGTSGGTQYF.

At least ten counts were recorded for this clonotype. The genes are TRBV6-1 and TRBJ1-4; the D is unclear. The CDR3 runs 13 residues. The germline gives CDR1 MNHNS, CDR2 SASEGT. The germline V and J ends were trimmed by 2 bases and 4 bases, with 5 bases remaining between them. This CDR3 reads CASSEHSNEKLFF. In DNA, the CDR3 is TGTGCCAGCAGTGAACACAGTAATGAAAAACTGTTTTTT.

The V call is TRBV12-3 or TRBV12-4, the J call TRBJ2-3; TRBD2 aligns across 8 bases. The CDR3 spans 13 residues. Trimming removed 5 bases from V and 5 bases from J; junction bases left unmatched: 3. As DNA, the CDR3 is TGTGCCAGCAGTCTTAGCGGGGTAGATACGCAGTATTTT. As protein: CASSLSGVDTQYF.

V gene TRBV7-9 combines with J gene TRBJ2-7, with 8 positions matching TRBD2. After removal of 1 base from V and 6 bases from J, the junction contained 11 bases not matched to a gene. The CDR3 loop spans 16 amino acids. Per germline, CDR1 SEHNR and CDR2 FQNEAQ (reference sequence). CDR3 DNA sequence: TGTGCCAGCAGCTTAGAGGGCCTAGCGGGCATCGGCGAGCAGTACTTC. Translated, it gives CASSLEGLAGIGEQYF. Full variable domain (remainder filled in from reference TRBV7-9 and TRBJ2-7): DTGVSQNPRHKITKRGQNVTFRCDPISEHNRLYWYRQTLGQGPEFLTYFQNEAQLEKSRLLSDRFSAERPKGSFSTLEIQRTEQGDSAMYLCASSLEGLAGIGEQYFGPGTRLTVT.

This clonotype was counted ten times or more. The chain uses TRBV12-3 or TRBV12-4 and TRBJ2-6, with 7 positions matching TRBD1. J lost 2 bases, V lost 4 bases, and 8 bases had no gene match. The CDR3 runs to 17 residues. CDR3 in amino acids: CASSSRQGNTGANVLTF. CDR3 nucleotide sequence: TGTGCCAGCAGTTCCCGACAGGGCAACACTGGGGCCAACGTCCTGACTTTC.

This clonotype was counted only a few times. V usage is TRBV18 and J usage is TRBJ2-3, with D perhaps TRBD1 (6 bases). The CDR3 contains 13 residues. V was trimmed by 2 bases and J by 4 bases, leaving 7 bases between them. Per germline, CDR1 KGHSH and CDR2 LQKENI. The DNA of the CDR3 is TGTGCCAGCTCACCAGGGGGCCCAGATACGCAGTATTTT. Protein sequence: CASSPGGPDTQYF.

This clonotype has a count of ten or more. V gene TRBV11-2 combines with J gene TRBJ2-7; no definite D call. The CDR3 extends over 13 amino acids. Germline assignment: CDR1 SGHAT and CDR2 FQNNGV. V dropped 4 bases and J dropped 3 bases, with 10 bases sitting between them. This chain's CDR3 is CASSSAMNYEQYF. The CDR3 nucleotides read TGTGCCAGCAGCTCCGCTATGAACTACGAGCAGTACTTC.

This clonotype was picked up many times. This chain connects TRBV5-1 to TRBJ1-6, with D possibly being TRBD1 (5 bases). The germline V and J ends were trimmed by 4 bases and 3 bases, with 11 bases remaining between them. The CDR3 is made up of 15 amino acids. CDR1 and CDR2 (germline): SGHRS, YFSETQ. CDR3 residues: CASSKGTDYNSPLHF. The DNA of the CDR3 is TGCGCCAGCAGCAAAGGGACGGACTATAATTCACCCCTCCACTTT.

This sequence joins TRBV10-3 and TRBJ2-7; D remains ambiguous. The germline V gene has CDR1 ENHRY and CDR2 SYGVKD. The CDR3 has 13 amino acids. With 1 base removed from V and 2 bases from J, the gap between germline ends came to 6 bases. CDR3 residues: CAISEYIAYEQYF. The CDR3 coding sequence is TGTGCCATCAGTGAGTATATAGCCTACGAGCAGTACTTC.

The chain carries TRBV5-1 and TRBJ2-2; either TRBD1 or TRBD2 may supply D (5 bases each). V was shortened by 3 bases and J by 1 base, with 13 bases between the two germline ends. The CDR3 is made up of 16 amino acids. Germline CDR1 and CDR2: SGHRS and YFSETQ. CDR3: CASSYSGTGNTGELFF. CDR3 sequence (DNA): TGCGCCAGCAGCTATTCCGGGACGGGGAACACCGGGGAGCTGTTTTTT.

This clonotype was seen a handful of times. This rearrangement joins TRBV4-2 to TRBJ2-1; tentatively, D is TRBD2 (6 bases). The germline CDR1 and CDR2 sequences are LGHNA and YNFKEQ. Trimming left V 2 bases short and J 2 bases short, with 16 bases between. This CDR3 is 17 amino acids long. The CDR3 here is CASSQSRGGATYNEQFF. The CDR3 nucleotides are TGTGCCAGCAGCCAAAGTCGGGGCGGGGCGACCTACAATGAGCAGTTCTTC.

This clonotype was detected a few times. The V gene is TRBV18, the J gene TRBJ2-2; unclear D gene. This CDR3 has 18 amino acids. V lost 1 base, J lost 0 bases, and 15 bases lay in between. The germline CDR1 and CDR2 sequences are KGHSH and LQKENI. This CDR3 is CASSPLPPPRANTGELFF. CDR3 nucleotides: TGTGCCAGCTCACCACTGCCCCCACCCAGAGCGAACACCGGGGAGCTGTTTTTT.

This clonotype has ten or more counts. This chain joins TRBV20-1 and TRBJ2-7; 7 bases are shared with TRBD1. CDR1 and CDR2 from the germline V gene are DFQATT and SNEGSKA (reference sequence). The length of the CDR3 is 14 residues. The ends lost 4 bases at V and 0 bases at J; junction bases unmatched: 6. CDR3 in amino acids: CSATTGVISYEQYF. The CDR3 nucleotides are TGCAGTGCTACTACAGGGGTTATCTCCTACGAGCAGTACTTC.

The J gene is TRBJ2-3, the V gene TRBV7-2; 8 bases align to TRBD1. V gave up 4 bases and J gave up 7 bases; unmatched junction bases: 10. The CDR3 is 15 amino acids. The germline gives CDR1 SGHTA, CDR2 FQGNSA. The CDR3 DNA sequence: TGTGCCAGCAGCTCCAGGGGGCTGGGAGGCCATACGCAGTATTTT. Its protein is CASSSRGLGGHTQYF.

The chain recombines TRBV29-1 with TRBJ2-7, with unresolved D. V was pared by 5 bases and J by 6 bases, with 11 bases between. From germline, CDR1 is SQVTM and CDR2 ANQGSEA. This CDR3 has 11 residues. In DNA, the CDR3 is TGCAGCGTTACCTGGGTGGGCGAGCAGTACTTC. Translating gives CSVTWVGEQYF.

This clonotype turned up a few times. The chain recombines TRBV12-3 or TRBV12-4 with TRBJ1-1; 11 bases map to TRBD1. The CDR3 has 16 residues. The trim removed 8 bases at V and 0 bases at J, leaving 8 bases unmatched. The CDR3 sequence is CASLAGTGGLNTEAFF. The CDR3, as DNA: TGTGCCAGCTTGGCCGGGACAGGGGGACTGAACACTGAAGCTTTCTTT.

This clonotype has ten or more counts. The V gene is TRBV6-5, the J gene TRBJ2-7; the match to TRBD1 covers 9 bases. V shed 2 bases and J 2 bases; nucleotides not matched to a gene: 10. CDR3 length: 17 amino acids. Germline-derived CDR1 and CDR2 are MNHEY and SVGAGI. The CDR3 loop reads CASSYEAGTGTPYEQYF. As DNA, the CDR3 is TGTGCCAGCAGTTACGAGGCCGGGACAGGGACCCCCTACGAGCAGTACTTC.

The rearrangement joins TRBV6-6 to TRBJ2-1, with D possibly matching TRBD1 (5 bases). The CDR3 has 12 residues. Germline CDR1 and CDR2: MNHNY and SVGAGI (reference sequence). Between the trimmed V and J ends, which lost 7 bases and 5 bases, there was a span of 9 bases. The CDR3 region is CASTPRDNEQFF. The CDR3 DNA sequence: TGTGCCAGCACCCCCAGGGACAATGAGCAGTTCTTC.